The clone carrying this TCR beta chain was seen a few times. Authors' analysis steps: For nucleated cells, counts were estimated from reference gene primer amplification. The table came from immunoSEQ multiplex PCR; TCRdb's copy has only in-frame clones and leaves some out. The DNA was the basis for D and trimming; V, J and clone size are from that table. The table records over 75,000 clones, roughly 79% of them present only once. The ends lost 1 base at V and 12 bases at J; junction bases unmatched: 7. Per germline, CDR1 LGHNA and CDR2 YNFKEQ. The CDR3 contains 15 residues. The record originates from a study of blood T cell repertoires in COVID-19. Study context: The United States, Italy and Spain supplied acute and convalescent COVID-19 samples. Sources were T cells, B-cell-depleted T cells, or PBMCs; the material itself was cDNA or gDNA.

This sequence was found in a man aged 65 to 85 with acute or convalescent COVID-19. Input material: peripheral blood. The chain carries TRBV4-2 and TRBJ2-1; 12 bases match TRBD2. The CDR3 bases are TGTGCCAGCAGCCAAGCACTAGCGGGGGGATTGGCGCAGTTCTTC. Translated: CASSQALAGGLAQFF.